The T cell receptor beta chain under discussion was sequenced for a study of OX40 agonist ivuxolimab in advanced cancers. There are 12 residues in the CDR3. CDR1 LNHDA and CDR2 SQIVND come from the germline V gene (reference sequence). The junction had 3 bases not matched to a gene; V was cut back by 10 bases and J by 4 bases. The data were produced by immunoSEQ multiplex PCR, yet TCRdb's version contains in-frame clones alone and is incomplete. Among 50,000 to 60,000 clones listed, around 85% were seen once. This chain links TRBV19 with TRBJ1-1; 10 nucleotides agree with TRBD1. The sequenced sample was CD4+ or CD8+ T cells sorted from blood, obtained in a trial of the OX40 agonist ivuxolimab. This clonotype originated in an adult with an advanced solid tumor such as melanoma, head and neck, liver or kidney cancer. The CDR3 protein is CATWTGGTEAFF. As DNA, the CDR3 is TGTGCCACCTGGACAGGGGGCACTGAAGCTTTCTTT.